One and the same sample provided the 12 T cell receptor beta chains below, sequenced in a study of ipilimumab plus nivolumab after autologous stem cell transplantation. Here immunoSEQ multiplex PCR was the method, and the copy in TCRdb shows in-frame clones only, minus some. The sample lists 20,000 to 25,000 clones, roughly 74% occurring once. This material consisted of PBMCs, taken in a trial of ipilimumab plus nivolumab as post-transplant consolidation. The receptor set was obtained from a male donor with diffuse large B-cell lymphoma.

The rearrangement links TRBV7-3 to TRBJ2-1; D is perhaps TRBD1 or TRBD2 (5 bases each). Germline CDR1 and CDR2: SGHTA and FQGTGA. V lost 5 bases and J lost 2, with 13 bases in between. The CDR3 is 15 amino acids. The CDR3 protein is CASSRWDGAYNEQFF. Written as DNA, the CDR3 is TGTGCCAGCAGCCGGTGGGACGGGGCCTACAATGAGCAGTTCTTC.

This clone was seen a single time. This chain uses TRBV7-2 with TRBJ2-5; D not certain. Looked up from germline, CDR1 is SGHTA and CDR2 is FQGNSA. V lost 6 bases and J 5 bases, leaving 13 bases between the germline ends. The CDR3 extends over 13 amino acids. The DNA for the CDR3 is TGTGCCAGCAGTCGCTGGAACGAGGAGACCCAGTACTTC. Protein product: CASSRWNEETQYF.

J is TRBJ2-7 and V is TRBV7-2; the D call may be TRBD1 or TRBD2 (5 bases each). Germline loops: CDR1 SGHTA, CDR2 FQGNSA. The CDR3 spans 16 residues. V lost 5 bases to trimming and J lost 0 bases, with 17 bases between them. The CDR3 loop is CASSPRGRRNSYEQYF. DNA of the CDR3: TGTGCCAGCAGCCCCCGGGGCAGACGGAACTCCTACGAGCAGTACTTC.

This clone rates as medium-sized. This sequence joins TRBV5-1 and TRBJ1-2; D perhaps matches TRBD1 (6 bases). V was pared by 0 bases and J by 7 bases, with 10 bases between. CDR1 is SGHRS and CDR2 is YFSETQ in the germline V gene. The CDR3 spans 13 residues. CDR3 in DNA: TGCGCCAGCAGCTTGGCAGGGGTTGGTGGCTACACCTTC. Its protein product is CASSLAGVGGYTF. The full variable domain, completed using reference TRBV5-1 and TRBJ1-2, is KAGVTQTPRYLIKTRGQQVTLSCSPISGHRSVSWYQQTPGQGLQFLFEYFSETQRNKGNFPGRFSGRQFSNSRSEMNVSTLELGDSALYLCASSLAGVGGYTFGSGTRLTVV.

The rearrangement uses TRBV6-5 and TRBJ1-2; possible D gene TRBD1, 5 bases. V lost 6 bases and J 1 base, leaving 9 bases between the germline ends. The CDR3 consists of 13 residues. Germline values: CDR1 MNHEY, CDR2 SVGAGI. CDR3: CASSPTDNYGYTF. The CDR3 DNA reads as TGTGCCAGCAGCCCGACAGATAACTATGGCTACACCTTC.

V is TRBV11-3 and J is TRBJ2-1, with TRBD2 matching over 7 bases. Germline CDR1 is SGHNT and CDR2 is YENEEA. V lost 5 bases to trimming and J lost 4 bases; unmatched junction nucleotides: 11. The CDR3 spans 16 residues. The CDR3 protein is CASSPRRTSVYNEQFF. The CDR3, as DNA: TGTGCCAGCAGCCCACGACGAACTAGCGTTTACAATGAGCAGTTCTTC.

The gene calls are TRBV2 and TRBJ2-7; 7 nucleotides match TRBD1. With 7 bases clipped from V and 3 bases from J, the junction kept 3 bases outside the gene matches. CDR1 is SNHLY and CDR2 is FYNNEI in the germline V gene. The CDR3 sequence is 12 residues long. The CDR3 protein is CASKAGGYEQYF. DNA of the CDR3: TGTGCCAGCAAGGCAGGGGGCTACGAGCAGTACTTC.

This clone was seen a single time. The chain is built from TRBV7-8 and TRBJ1-5; 7 nucleotides line up with TRBD1. From germline, CDR1 is SGHVS and CDR2 FQNEAQ. Germline trimming cut 5 bases from V and 5 bases from J; bases unmatched to any gene: 9. The CDR3 consists of 15 residues. CDR3 sequence: CASSPTGVRDQPQHF. The CDR3 DNA follows: TGTGCCAGCAGCCCCACAGGGGTAAGGGATCAGCCCCAGCATTTT.

The CDR3 bases are TGTGCCAGCAGTGAGGACAGGGGCACAGATACGCAGTATTTT. Its protein product is CASSEDRGTDTQYF. This chain uses TRBV25-1 with TRBJ2-3; the match to TRBD1 covers 8 bases. V lost 3 bases, J lost 1 base, and 0 bases stayed unmatched. CDR3 length: 14 residues. In germline, CDR1 is MGHDK, CDR2 SYGVNS.

V gene TRBV11-3 combines with J gene TRBJ2-7; 7 nucleotides agree with TRBD2. After removal of 5 bases from V and 12 bases from J, the junction contained 13 bases not matched to a gene. Germline CDR1 and CDR2: SGHNT and YENEEA. The CDR3 runs to 13 residues. The CDR3, as DNA: TGTGCCAGCAGCGATCGACTAAGCGGGGTTTTGTACTTC. Its protein is CASSDRLSGVLYF.

CDR3 amino acids: CASRQKLYEQYF. The CDR3 nucleotides read TGTGCCAGTCGGCAGAAGCTCTACGAGCAGTACTTC. V is TRBV19 and J is TRBJ2-7, with D unresolved. This CDR3 comprises 12 residues. Germline CDR1 LNHDA, CDR2 SQIVND (reference sequence). Trimming removed 8 bases at V and 3 bases at J, with 11 bases between.

This rearrangement joins TRBV5-4 to TRBJ1-4, with 7 bases identical to TRBD1. V lost 4 bases, J lost 4 bases, and 7 bases stayed unmatched. Germline-derived CDR1 and CDR2 are SGHNT and YYREEE (reference sequence). CDR3 size: 15 residues. This CDR3 reads CASSPGDSSNEKLFF. DNA for the CDR3: TGTGCCAGCAGCCCGGGGGACAGTAGTAATGAAAAACTGTTTTTT.